The 14 T cell receptor beta chains in this list originate from one sample, sequenced in a study of blood T cell repertoires in COVID-19. Sequenced by immunoSEQ multiplex PCR; TCRdb stores in-frame clones only, minus some. Among 55,000 to 75,000 clones listed, roughly 81% were seen once. Material for sequencing was peripheral blood. The source is a man at least 80 years old with acute or convalescent COVID-19.

The V call is TRBV5-6, the J call TRBJ2-3, with 7 nucleotides matching TRBD2. The CDR3 is made up of 15 amino acids. Germline trimming cut 4 bases from V and 2 bases from J; bases unmatched to any gene: 7. The germline V gene has CDR1 SGHDT and CDR2 YYEEEE. CDR3 amino acids: CASSPLADPTDTQYF. The DNA for the CDR3 is TGTGCCAGCAGCCCCCTAGCGGACCCCACAGATACGCAGTATTTT.

CDR3 region: CASSWDWGEGAAQHF. The CDR3, as DNA: TGTGCCAGCAGCTGGGACTGGGGGGAGGGTGCAGCCCAGCATTTT. V and J are TRBV7-9 and TRBJ1-5; TRBD1 is a possible D gene (5 bases). Trimming shortened V by 4 bases and J by 11 bases, and 21 bases separated the two germline ends. Germline V gene sequence: CDR1 SEHNR, CDR2 FQNEAQ (reference sequence). The CDR3 covers 15 residues.

This rearrangement joins TRBV3-1 (or the pseudogene TRBV3-2) to TRBJ2-1; 7 nucleotides align to TRBD1. V shed 0 bases, J shed 3 bases, and the junction held 11 bases outside the gene matches. This CDR3 is built from 18 residues. In germline, CDR1 is LGHDT, CDR2 YNNKEL (reference sequence). CDR3 protein: CASSQDHPGQRIYNEQFF. CDR3 DNA: TGTGCCAGCAGCCAAGACCACCCGGGACAGAGGATCTACAATGAGCAGTTCTTC.

The V call is TRBV30, the J call TRBJ1-2; 8 nucleotides agree with TRBD1. Losses at the gene ends were 0 bases for V and 7 bases for J; bases not matched to a gene: 4. This CDR3 has 13 amino acids. Germline loops: CDR1 GTSNPN, CDR2 SVGIG (reference sequence). Here the CDR3 DNA reads TGTGCCTGGAGTGTATACAGGGGGGGTGGCTACACCTTC. This translates into CAWSVYRGGGYTF.

This clone occurred once. This chain joins TRBV5-1 and TRBJ1-1; TRBD1 matches at 8 bases. The length of the CDR3 is 18 residues. The trim removed 4 bases at V and 0 bases at J, leaving 14 bases unmatched. Germline V gives CDR1 SGHRS, CDR2 YFSETQ. CDR3: CASSPIVPGQVMNTEAFF. For the CDR3, the DNA is TGCGCCAGCAGCCCAATAGTACCGGGACAGGTCATGAACACTGAAGCTTTCTTT.

J is TRBJ2-3 and V is TRBV28; 11 bases agree with TRBD2. The length of the CDR3 is 19 residues. J lost 1 base, V lost 7 bases, and 16 bases had no gene match. CDR1 and CDR2 from the germline V gene are MDHEN and SYDVKM. The chain's CDR3 is CASTRIVSSGGMGTDTQYF. CDR3 nucleotide sequence: TGTGCCAGCACTCGAATCGTATCTAGCGGGGGGATGGGCACAGATACGCAGTATTTT.

The chain uses TRBV9 and TRBJ2-7; D is possibly TRBD1 (6 bases). V was trimmed by 0 bases and J by 0 bases, leaving 10 bases between them. This CDR3 contains 15 residues. Germline V lookup: CDR1 SGDLS, CDR2 YYNGEE. CDR3 sequence: CASSVGEGVSYEQYF. In DNA form, the CDR3 reads TGTGCCAGCAGCGTAGGAGAGGGGGTCTCCTACGAGCAGTACTTC. The full variable domain, its missing parts supplied by reference TRBV9 and TRBJ2-7, is DSGVTQTPKHLITATGQRVTLRCSPRSGDLSVYWYQQSLDQGLQFLIQYYNGEERAKGNILERFSAQQFPDLHSELNLSSLELGDSALYFCASSVGEGVSYEQYFGPGTRLTVT.

The rearrangement links TRBV29-1 to TRBJ2-3; D may be TRBD2 (7 bases). Germline V gene sequence: CDR1 SQVTM, CDR2 ANQGSEA. Trimming took off 7 bases at V and 2 bases at J, with 16 bases between the two ends. This CDR3 spans 14 amino acids. As DNA, the CDR3 is TGCAGCGCCCTACCGGGGGGCGACACAGATACGCAGTATTTT. It codes for CSALPGGDTDTQYF.

The chain employs TRBV5-1 and TRBJ1-3; 8 bases align to TRBD1. Germline CDR1 is SGHRS and CDR2 is YFSETQ. V dropped 1 base and J dropped 5; count of bases not matched to a gene: 8. The CDR3 totals 16 residues. The CDR3 DNA reads TGCGCCAGCAGCTTGTGGGGACAGGCGACCCGAAACACCATATATTTT. Translation gives CASSLWGQATRNTIYF.

This chain links TRBV19 with TRBJ2-5; maybe TRBD2 (7 bases). The V end lost 5 bases, the J end lost 4 bases, and 20 bases lay between the germline ends. This CDR3 region has 16 residues. Germline V gene data show CDR1 as LNHDA and CDR2 as SQIVND (reference sequence). The CDR3 DNA sequence: TGTGCCAGTAGTCGAGGGGGGGCTCAGCCAGGAGAGACCCAGTACTTC. The encoded protein is CASSRGGAQPGETQYF.

The CDR3 protein is CASSLGTSDTGELFF. The CDR3 nucleotides read TGTGCCAGCAGCCTCGGGACTAGTGACACCGGGGAGCTGTTTTTT. The chain combines TRBV7-3 with TRBJ2-2, with 8 bases that match TRBD2. Losses at the gene ends were 5 bases for V and 3 bases for J; bases not matched to a gene: 5. The CDR3 totals 15 residues. Germline-derived CDR1 and CDR2 are SGHTA and FQGTGA.

There are a few counts of this clone. This sequence joins TRBV28 and TRBJ2-1, with D possibly matching TRBD1 (5 bases). Germline-derived CDR1 and CDR2 are MDHEN and SYDVKM. The CDR3 covers 15 residues. V was cut by 8 bases and J by 3 bases, with 17 bases left in between. CDR3 DNA sequence: TGTGCCAGCTCCCTGGGGCCGTCGGACTACAATGAGCAGTTCTTC. As protein: CASSLGPSDYNEQFF.

The rearrangement uses TRBV9 and TRBJ2-7; 9 nucleotides line up with TRBD2. The ends lost 1 base at V and 1 base at J; junction bases unmatched: 3. The CDR3 is 15 amino acids. Germline loops: CDR1 SGDLS, CDR2 YYNGEE. The CDR3 coding sequence is TGTGCCAGCAGCGTAAGCGGGGGGCCTTCCTACGAGCAGTACTTC. It encodes CASSVSGGPSYEQYF.

The gene calls are TRBV19 and TRBJ2-1, with 8 bases fitting TRBD2. This CDR3 region has 18 residues. Germline trimming cut 5 bases from V and 5 bases from J; bases unmatched to any gene: 17. Germline V gene lookup returns CDR1 LNHDA and CDR2 SQIVND (reference sequence). The CDR3 nucleotides read TGTGCCAGTAGTTGGGGTATTCGGTCGGCGGGGGGAAACAATGAGCAGTTCTTC. It specifies CASSWGIRSAGGNNEQFF.